The T cell receptor (beta chain) under discussion was sequenced for a study of vaccination effects on CD4 cells after COVID-19 (dated 2022 in TCRdb). As for the study more broadly: Each participant got two doses of an mRNA SARS-CoV-2 vaccine, either BNT162b2 or mRNA-1273. Pre-vaccine samples from a couple of convalescent patients were drawn 16 days and one week before the first dose, 142 and 148 days after COVID-19 diagnosis. SARS-CoV-2 spike-specific CD4+ TCR repertoires from before and after mRNA vaccination were compared in COVID-19 convalescent patients and in infection-naive vaccine recipients. A total of 10 COVID-19 convalescent patients and a handful of SARS-CoV-2-naive healthy vaccine recipients were included in the full study. In the study, cultures from other donors were sequenced using the Oncomine TCR Beta short-read assay on an Illumina iSeq 100.

As for this clone: Its antigen remains undetermined. No per-base quality is available; no much larger clone lies one base away.

Libraries were made using the immunoSEQ multiplex PCR assay. DNA from the cultured and isolated CD4+ T cells underwent TCR beta CDR3 sequencing. Under the source paper's analysis protocol: Non-productive TCR sequences were discarded, and reads were trimmed to the CDR3 region, with only CDR3s of 7 or more amino acids retained. Antigen-specific clonotypes were identified using the MANAFEST web app by comparison of expansion in peptide wells against reference cultures. To count as positive, a clone had to show expansion at FDR<0.05 compared with the reference and with all other wells, an odds ratio above 5, and a frequency above 0.1% in two replicate wells. Cross-reactive clonotypes were defined as significantly expanded in SARS-CoV-2 spike wells and in at least one common cold coronavirus spike condition. CDR3 similarity was assessed by Levenshtein distance with the stringdist R package, and unrooted trees were built with ape in R 3.6.1. TCRdb took this table from immuneACCESS and kept in-frame rearrangements with V and J called. Such tables lack part of the clones; where checked against another copy, unresolved V genes explain under half of the gap, and the rest is unexplained. The V and J calls and clone size come from that table; D and trimming were worked out from the DNA. The sample table records 20,000 to 25,000 clones; approximately 72% of these occur just once. 37% of the sample belongs to the ten largest clones.

To identify antigen-specific CD4+ T cell clonotypes by their expansion, the ViraFEST assay first stimulated PBMC with viral peptide pools and then applied TCR sequencing. After roughly 11 days of culture, CD4+ T cells were isolated with the EasySep CD4+ T cell isolation kit. PCR-confirmed SARS-CoV-2 infection had occurred in convalescent patients between March and December 2020, before the Alpha, Beta and Delta variants emerged in the United States. Approximately 2 million PBMC per well were cultured in IMDM with about 4.5% human AB serum, 10 IU/ml IL-2 and gentamicin, plus 10 ug/ml peptides. On days 3 and 7, half of the culture medium was replaced with fresh IL-2-containing medium. Each peptide stimulation condition was cultured in triplicate wells unless otherwise noted. PBMC were separated from whole blood using Ficoll-Paque Plus gradient centrifugation and were then either cryopreserved at -140C or used fresh. The QIAamp micro DNA kit was used to extract genomic DNA from the cultured CD4+ T cells.

Broader findings and caveats from the paper: For convalescent patients, new clones induced by the vaccine made up most of the post-vaccine spike-reactive repertoire, and these new clones were largely distinct from the clones induced by infection. Limitations of the study were the small number of convalescent patients and the absence of early post-infection timepoints. Marked clonal contraction was observed in both infection-induced and vaccine-induced clones at late post-vaccination timepoints, consistent with waning T cell responses.

Unmatched junction bases come to 5, with V trimmed by 0 bases and J by 4 bases. The cysteine opens and the phenylalanine closes a CDR3 of 15 amino acids. Solely the CDR3 DNA is kept, with 45 bases framed from the first base. CDR1 and CDR2, per the germline V gene, are ENHRY and SYGVKD. The origin of this receptor is a human donor who had a prior SARS-CoV-2 infection. The source was CD4+ T cells from PBMCs cultured with a peptide pool, collected before COVID-19 vaccination. This chain is built from TRBV10-3 and TRBJ1-1; 7 junctional bases match TRBD1. The CDR3 reads CAISESGGGGTEAFF. DNA sequence: TGTGCCATCAGTGAGTCAGGGGGCGGTGGCACTGAAGCTTTCTTT.